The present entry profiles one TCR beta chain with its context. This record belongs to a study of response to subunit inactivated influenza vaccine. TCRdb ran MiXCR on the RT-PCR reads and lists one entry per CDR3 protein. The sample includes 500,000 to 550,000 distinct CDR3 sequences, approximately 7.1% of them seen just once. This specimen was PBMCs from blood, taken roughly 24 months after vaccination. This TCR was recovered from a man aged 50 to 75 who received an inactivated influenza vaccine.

In nucleotides, the CDR3 is TGTGCCAGCAGCCAAGCTGGGGCAGGGAGCACAGATACGCAGTATTTT. This gives the protein CASSQAGAGSTDTQYF. The chain is built from TRBV3-1 and TRBJ2-3; TRBD1 might be the D (5 bases). CDR3 size: 16 residues. Germline CDR1 reads LGHDT; CDR2 reads YNNKEL (reference sequence). V lost 1 base and J 0 bases, leaving 11 bases between the germline ends.